A single sample gave rise to the 30 T cell receptor beta chains below, sequenced in a study of OX40 agonist ivuxolimab in advanced cancers. The receptor library was made with the immunoSEQ multiplex PCR assay. TCRdb carries this immuneACCESS record with in-frame sequences only. Its versions omit some clonotypes, under half of them owing to an unresolved V gene in the studies checked, with the rest unexplained. Here the sample has around 35,000 clones; around 86% occur a single time. Under 1.5% of the sample comes from the top ten. The input for sequencing was CD4+ or CD8+ T cells sorted from blood, taken in a trial of the OX40 agonist ivuxolimab. These receptor sequences come from an adult with an advanced solid tumor such as melanoma, head and neck, liver or kidney cancer.

V and J are TRBV25-1 and TRBJ1-5; no clear D gene. This CDR3 spans 14 amino acids. V dropped 3 bases and J dropped 0 bases, with 6 bases sitting between them. Germline V CDR1 and CDR2: MGHDK, SYGVNS. CDR3 DNA: TGTGCCAGCAGTGACTCAGGTAGCAATCAGCCCCAGCATTTT. It specifies CASSDSGSNQPQHF.

This clone was picked up a small number of times. Here the CDR3 DNA reads TGTGCCAGCAGCTTAGCGGGACAGATTAGCAATCAGCCCCAGCATTTT. This sequence encodes CASSLAGQISNQPQHF. V and J are TRBV7-2 and TRBJ1-5; 7 nucleotides align to TRBD1. This CDR3 region has 16 residues. J gave up 0 bases and V 0 bases, and 2 bases lay outside the gene matches. Germline V gene lookup returns CDR1 SGHTA and CDR2 FQGNSA.

This chain connects TRBV19 to TRBJ1-5; D perhaps matches TRBD1 (6 bases). This CDR3 has 14 amino acids. The V gene lost 10 bases and the J gene lost 4 bases, with 17 bases spanning the gap. Germline lookup yields CDR1 LNHDA and CDR2 SQIVND (reference sequence). CDR3 sequence reads: CATKPGQSNQPQHF. The CDR3 nucleotides are TGTGCCACTAAACCCGGACAGTCGAATCAGCCCCAGCATTTT.

The rearrangement links TRBV6-5 to TRBJ1-6; no reliable D call. The V end was cut by 0 bases, the J end by 13 bases, with 10 bases between. The CDR3 has 13 amino acids. CDR1 is MNHEY, CDR2 SVGAGI, per germline. The CDR3 DNA is TGTGCCAGCAGTTACTCAAACGAAACCCCCCTCCACTTT. This translates into CASSYSNETPLHF.

The chain links TRBV7-2 to TRBJ2-5; D may match TRBD1 or TRBD2 (5 bases each). The CDR3 has 15 amino acids. Germline-derived CDR1 and CDR2 are SGHTA and FQGNSA. The V gene lost 1 base and the J gene lost 3 bases, with 12 bases spanning the gap. CDR3 DNA sequence: TGTGCCAGCAGCTTAGTGGGGGATGGGGAAGAGACCCAGTACTTC. Its protein is CASSLVGDGEETQYF.

The V gene is TRBV10-1, the J gene TRBJ2-7; 8 nucleotides agree with TRBD2. The germline V gene has CDR1 WNHNN and CDR2 SYGVQD (reference sequence). The CDR3 loop spans 15 amino acids. The J segment lost 5 bases and the V segment lost 3 bases, leaving 9 bases of the junction unmatched. This CDR3 is CASSDGSGSRDEQYF. Written as DNA, the CDR3 is TGCGCCAGCAGTGATGGCAGCGGGAGTAGGGACGAGCAGTACTTC.

DNA of the CDR3: TGCGCCAGCAGCCAAGATCCGGGAGGGGGGGTTTATGATGAGCAGTTCTTC. Protein product: CASSQDPGGGVYDEQFF. The rearrangement links TRBV4-3 to TRBJ2-1; 8 bases fit TRBD2. Germline V gene data show CDR1 as LGHNA and CDR2 as YSLEER. CDR3 length: 17 residues. V trimming: 0 bases; J trimming: 8 bases; junction bases outside the gene matches: 12.

The CDR3 sequence is CASSEVGGSYEQYF. For the CDR3, the DNA is TGTGCCAGCAGTGAAGTGGGGGGATCCTACGAGCAGTACTTC. The chain has TRBV2 and TRBJ2-7, with a tentative D call TRBD2 (6 bases). Germline V CDR1 and CDR2: SNHLY, FYNNEI. V was pared by 1 base and J by 1 base, with 8 bases between. The CDR3 sequence is 14 residues long.

J is TRBJ1-2 and V is TRBV19; D call uncertain. The V and J ends lost 6 bases and 4 bases respectively, with 12 bases between them. Germline CDR1 and CDR2: LNHDA and SQIVND (reference sequence). The CDR3 totals 13 residues. The CDR3 here is CASRPDVAYGYTF. CDR3 DNA: TGTGCCAGTAGACCTGACGTAGCCTATGGCTACACCTTC.

CDR3 loop: CASSAPGEAFF. Written as DNA, the CDR3 is TGTGCCAGCAGTGCCCCAGGAGAAGCTTTCTTT. The rearrangement links TRBV2 to TRBJ1-1; D unresolved. V was cut by 4 bases and J by 8 bases, with 8 bases left in between. Germline values: CDR1 SNHLY, CDR2 FYNNEI. There are 11 residues in the CDR3.

This clone was detected only once. The chain links TRBV7-8 to TRBJ2-2; 12 positions agree with TRBD2. CDR1 is SGHVS and CDR2 is FQNEAQ in the germline V gene. The CDR3 has 16 amino acids. V dropped 5 bases and J dropped 6; count of bases not matched to a gene: 7. CDR3 DNA: TGTGCCAGCAGCCAATGGACTAGCGGGACAGCCGGGGAGCTGTTTTTT. Protein sequence: CASSQWTSGTAGELFF.

The rearrangement links TRBV5-4 to TRBJ2-7; D possibly uses TRBD1 or TRBD2 (5 bases each). This CDR3 spans 14 amino acids. V was shortened by 2 bases and J by 0 bases, with 9 bases between the two germline ends. Germline lookup yields CDR1 SGHNT and CDR2 YYREEE (reference sequence). The CDR3 DNA reads as TGTGCCAGCAGCTTTAGTGGGACCTCCTACGAGCAGTACTTC. Translation: CASSFSGTSYEQYF.

The chain recombines TRBV28 with TRBJ2-7; 8 bases are shared with TRBD1. The CDR3 covers 15 residues. V dropped 6 bases and J dropped 2; count of bases not matched to a gene: 9. CDR1 and CDR2 (germline): MDHEN, SYDVKM. DNA for the CDR3: TGTGCCAGCAGCCTAGGGGGGACAGGTGCCTACGAGCAGTACTTC. The encoded protein is CASSLGGTGAYEQYF.

This chain uses TRBV28 with TRBJ1-1; 9 bases line up with TRBD1. CDR1 MDHEN and CDR2 SYDVKM come from the germline V gene. This CDR3 comprises 16 residues. V lost 2 bases and J lost 6; bases outside the gene matches: 10. The CDR3 protein is CASSLKFGTGTAEAFF. CDR3 sequence (DNA): TGTGCCAGCAGTTTAAAGTTTGGGACAGGGACGGCTGAAGCTTTCTTT.

This chain connects TRBV7-2 to TRBJ1-5; D remains ambiguous. V lost 4 bases and J 0 bases, leaving 22 bases between the germline ends. Per the germline V gene, CDR1 is SGHTA and CDR2 is FQGNSA. This CDR3 region has 19 residues. The CDR3 sequence: CASSSGEGGFVNSNQPQHF. CDR3 DNA: TGTGCCAGCAGCTCTGGAGAGGGAGGGTTCGTAAATAGCAATCAGCCCCAGCATTTT. Filled out from reference TRBV7-2 and TRBJ1-5, the complete variable domain reads GAGVSQSPSNKVTEKGKDVELRCDPISGHTALYWYRQSLGQGLEFLIYFQGNSAPDKSGLPSDRFSAERTGGSVSTLTIQRTQQEDSAVYLCASSSGEGGFVNSNQPQHFGDGTRLSIL.

The chain is built from TRBV7-9 and TRBJ1-4; 8 positions agree with TRBD1. Looked up from germline, CDR1 is SEHNR and CDR2 is FQNEAQ (reference sequence). The CDR3 spans 15 residues. With V trimmed by 4 bases and J by 4 bases, 5 bases remained unmatched. The DNA for the CDR3 is TGTGCCAGCAGCTGGACAGGGAATCTTAATGAAAAACTGTTTTTT. Protein sequence: CASSWTGNLNEKLFF.

The DNA of the CDR3 is TGTGCCAGCAGCGCTAGCGGAGGCCTTGAAGAGACCCAGTACTTC. Protein sequence: CASSASGGLEETQYF. The chain is built from TRBV9 and TRBJ2-5; TRBD2 aligns across 7 bases. V shed 3 bases and J 3 bases; nucleotides not matched to a gene: 8. The CDR3 consists of 15 residues. Germline values: CDR1 SGDLS, CDR2 YYNGEE. Combining the CDR3 with reference TRBV9 and TRBJ2-5 gives the whole variable domain DSGVTQTPKHLITATGQRVTLRCSPRSGDLSVYWYQQSLDQGLQFLIQYYNGEERAKGNILERFSAQQFPDLHSELNLSSLELGDSALYFCASSASGGLEETQYFGPGTRLLVL.

V and J are TRBV15 and TRBJ2-5; possibly TRBD2 for D (5 bases). The V end lost 3 bases, the J end lost 2 bases, and 19 bases lay between the germline ends. The CDR3 sequence is 17 residues long. Germline V gene sequence: CDR1 LNHNV, CDR2 YYDKDF (reference sequence). CDR3 bases: TGTGCCACCAGCAGCTTCAAAATATTTGGGAGACAAGAGACCCAGTACTTC. Translated, it gives CATSSFKIFGRQETQYF.

This chain links TRBV11-2 with TRBJ2-7; 7 nucleotides line up with TRBD1. From germline, CDR1 is SGHAT and CDR2 FQNNGV. J gave up 6 bases and V 3 bases, and 8 bases lay outside the gene matches. CDR3 length: 14 amino acids. CDR3 bases: TGTGCCAGCAGCTTTCAGGGGGTGGTTGGCGAGCAGTACTTC. Amino acid sequence: CASSFQGVVGEQYF.

This clone appeared once. The V and J genes are TRBV7-2 and TRBJ1-2; 9 positions agree with TRBD1. The CDR3 is 13 amino acids. Germline V gives CDR1 SGHTA, CDR2 FQGNSA. The ends lost 1 base at V and 10 bases at J; junction bases unmatched: 4. The CDR3 region has the DNA TGTGCCAGCAGCTTAGGGACAGGGGCCTACTACACCTTC. This encodes CASSLGTGAYYTF.

This chain uses TRBV21-1 with TRBJ2-2; the tabulated D call, TRBD2, remains unverified against the DNA. TRBV21-1 is described as a pseudogene. The CDR3 has 15 amino acids. CDR3 sequence reads: CASSPDAGEPGELFF. The CDR3, as DNA: TGTGCCAGCAGCCCCGACGCGGGGGAGCCCGGGGAGCTGTTTTTT.

This clone was seen just once. V and J are TRBV6-5 and TRBJ2-1; unclear D gene. Trimming left V 6 bases short and J 9 bases short, with 9 bases between. The CDR3 totals 11 residues. Germline V lookup: CDR1 MNHEY, CDR2 SVGAGI. CDR3 in amino acids: CASRVTGEQFF. CDR3 DNA sequence: TGTGCCAGCAGAGTGACCGGTGAGCAGTTCTTC.

In its sample, this clone was seen once. The V call is TRBV5-1, the J call TRBJ1-2; D is ambiguous. The CDR3 is made up of 14 amino acids. Germline CDR1 and CDR2: SGHRS and YFSETQ. Trimming removed 1 base from V and 7 bases from J, with 14 bases in between. The CDR3 sequence: CASSLMGSEGGYTF. The CDR3 DNA reads TGCGCCAGCAGCTTGATGGGAAGCGAAGGTGGCTACACCTTC.

J is TRBJ2-7 and V is TRBV5-4, with D possibly TRBD2 on 6 matching bases. CDR3 length: 15 amino acids. V was shortened by 0 bases and J by 0 bases, with 10 bases between the two germline ends. Looked up from germline, CDR1 is SGHNT and CDR2 is YYREEE (reference sequence). The CDR3 is CASSLVDGSSYEQYF. CDR3 bases: TGTGCCAGCAGCTTGGTGGACGGGAGCTCCTACGAGCAGTACTTC. The full variable domain, rest sourced from reference TRBV5-4 and TRBJ2-7, is ETGVTQSPTHLIKTRGQQVTLRCSSQSGHNTVSWYQQALGQGPQFIFQYYREEENGRGNFPPRFSGLQFPNYSSELNVNALELDDSALYLCASSLVDGSSYEQYFGPGTRLTVT.

The rearrangement links TRBV25-1 to TRBJ2-7; D uncertain. This CDR3 contains 14 residues. V was trimmed by 8 bases and J by 5 bases, leaving 19 bases between them. The germline V gene has CDR1 MGHDK and CDR2 SYGVNS. CDR3 in amino acids: CASGKATAPHEQYF. CDR3 DNA: TGTGCCAGCGGCAAGGCTACGGCTCCCCACGAGCAGTACTTC.

The V and J genes are TRBV9 and TRBJ1-2, with D possibly matching TRBD1 (6 bases). With 2 bases removed from V and 5 bases from J, the gap between germline ends came to 7 bases. Germline values: CDR1 SGDLS, CDR2 YYNGEE. The CDR3 is 12 residues long. CDR3 in amino acids: CASSVTGYGYTF. CDR3 coding DNA: TGTGCCAGCAGCGTTACAGGGTATGGCTACACCTTC.

About this clone itself: The junction does not match germline at one end; this may be a read error. The chain carries TRBV7-9 and TRBJ2-7; D ambiguous. Germline values: CDR1 SEHNR, CDR2 FQNEAQ (reference sequence). This CDR3 has 13 amino acids. In DNA form, the CDR3 reads TGTGCCAGCAGCTTTGGTGGAACACTTCATATGGACTTC. Amino acids: CASSFGGTLHMDF.

The V call is TRBV4-2, the J call TRBJ1-2; 7 positions match TRBD1. The germline gives CDR1 LGHNA, CDR2 YNFKEQ. Trimming cost V 5 bases and J 2 bases; bases outside gene matches: 2. The CDR3 totals 13 residues. DNA for the CDR3: TGTGCCAGCAGCACGGGACAGAACTATGGCTACACCTTC. This translates into CASSTGQNYGYTF.

The chain links TRBV7-9 to TRBJ2-7; unclear D gene. CDR1 SEHNR and CDR2 FQNEAQ come from the germline V gene (reference sequence). The CDR3 length is 13 residues. V was cut by 1 base and J by 6 bases, with 10 bases left in between. The CDR3 DNA reads as TGTGCCAGCAGCTTAGAAGGAGCAAGCGAGCAGTACTTC. This translates into CASSLEGASEQYF.

J is TRBJ1-2 and V is TRBV6-5; 7 bases match TRBD1. The CDR3 loop spans 14 amino acids. V dropped 3 bases and J dropped 4; count of bases not matched to a gene: 5. The germline CDR1 and CDR2 sequences are MNHEY and SVGAGI. The CDR3 loop is CASSYMGQSYGYTF. CDR3 DNA: TGTGCCAGCAGTTATATGGGACAGAGCTATGGCTACACCTTC.